This T cell receptor beta chain comes out of a study of cytomegalovirus exposure and HLA in healthy donors. The CDR3 totals 13 residues. Trimming cost V 1 base and J 14 bases, with 15 bases left between them. Germline assignment: CDR1 MNHNS and CDR2 SASEGT. PCR employed 60 Vbeta and 13 Jbeta primers. Repertoires were generated with immunoSEQ multiplex PCR, while TCRdb's copy carries only in-frame clones and drops some. This sample has 75,000 to 100,000 clones, with about four fifths found just once. The sample was PBMCs. This TCR derives from a man under 40 in good health and CMV-seronegative. The V call is TRBV6-1, the J call TRBJ2-1; D unclear. As DNA, the CDR3 is TGTGCCAGCAGTGAAGGCCCTTTATTACGGGAGTTCTTC. This gives the protein CASSEGPLLREFF.